This TCR beta chain came from a study of OX40 agonist ivuxolimab in advanced cancers. As for the study more broadly: Ivuxolimab, which targeted the costimulatory receptor OX40 (CD134), was an agonistic, fully human IgG2 monoclonal antibody. Patients were allowed to have had prior anti-PD-1, anti-PD-L1 or anti-CTLA-4 therapy, and approximately 40% of the dose-escalation patients had been treated with checkpoint inhibitors. The paper describes the monotherapy dose-escalation part (N ≈ 52 patients) of the phase I trial of ivuxolimab. Intravenous ivuxolimab was administered to patients every 2 weeks at six dose levels: 0.01, 0.1, 0.3, 1.5, 3 and 10 mg/kg. Three dose-escalation patients achieved partial responses, one with hepatocellular carcinoma and two with cutaneous melanoma. Among the roughly 52 dose-escalation patients, roughly 20 had hepatocellular carcinoma, some 15 melanoma, 9 renal cell carcinoma and 9 head and neck cancer. Peripheral TCRbeta sequencing was intended to test whether TCR sequence diversity was altered and clonal T-cell expansion was caused by ivuxolimab. The dose-escalation cohort was roughly 80% male with a mean age of approximately 60 years, ranging from roughly 23 to 80. Beyond this particular receptor, the publication reports: At doses of 0.1 to 3.0 mg/kg, clonal expansion of both CD4+ and CD8+ T cells in blood was seen between baseline and week 6. Low levels of normalized T-cell clonal expansion were also seen in some patients who did not respond. Antigen specificity was not determined for the clonally expanded peripheral T cells. Partial responders in the 0.1-3.0 mg/kg groups had among the lowest normalized peripheral clonal expansion, especially among CD8+ T cells. After ivuxolimab, expanded clones were on average more numerous among CD8+ T cells than among CD4+ T cells.

Genomic DNA was extracted from sorted cells for sequencing of the TCRbeta CDR3 region. The immunoSEQ Assay was used to sequence the TCRbeta CDR3 regions. TCRdb carries this immuneACCESS record with in-frame sequences only. Its versions omit some clonotypes, under half of them owing to an unresolved V gene in the studies checked, with the rest unexplained. In all, the sample holds around 63,000 clones, and about 93% of those were seen once. 20% to 30% of the sample lies in the top ten. The trial excluded patients who had a history of autoimmune disease or who were on systemic immunosuppression. Peripheral blood for TCR sequencing was drawn from every dose cohort at baseline, at cycle 4 day 1 and at cycle 7 day 1. The samples were drawn from a first-in-human, open-label, multicenter phase I dose-escalation trial of ivuxolimab. Adults with locally advanced or metastatic melanoma, renal cell carcinoma, hepatocellular carcinoma or head and neck squamous cell carcinoma were enrolled in the trial. Before TCR sequencing, CD4+ T cells and CD8+ T cells were sorted from peripheral blood as separate populations.

From the germline V gene, CDR1 is SGHTA and CDR2 is FQGNSA. V is clipped by 4 bases and J by 7 bases, and the sequence between their germline boundaries is 8 bases long. The CDR3, cysteine through phenylalanine, is 12 amino acids long. The DNA shown is the 36-base CDR3, in frame from base 1. For this clone: Its cognate antigen has yet to be identified. No per-base quality is available; no much larger clone lies one base away.

This clonotype was obtained from an adult with an advanced solid tumor such as melanoma, head and neck, liver or kidney cancer. Recombination connected TRBV7-2 to TRBJ2-1; there is no confident call for the D gene. The sequenced sample was CD4+ or CD8+ T cells sorted from blood, obtained in a trial of the OX40 agonist ivuxolimab. The nucleotides are TGTGCCAGCAGCTCAGTAATGAATGAGCAGTTCTTC. Translated, it reads CASSSVMNEQFF.